The sequence of this T cell receptor (beta chain) was determined in a study of shared clonotypes between healthy human individuals. The CDR3 covers 11 residues. Germline-derived CDR1 and CDR2 are MGHDK and SYGVNS. Trimming took 6 bases from V and 7 from J, leaving 7 bases between them. Sequenced by immunoSEQ multiplex PCR; TCRdb stores in-frame clones only, minus some. The top ten hold 0.2% to 0.25% of the sample, which has fewer than 1 million clones, 96% seen once. Terminally differentiated effector memory CD45RA+ cells were excluded from the naive CD8 cells, which were CD45RO-negative and positively selected for CCR7.

The sample taken for sequencing was naive CD8+ T cells sorted from blood. The receptor was isolated from a man younger than 45 in good health. This sequence joins TRBV25-1 and TRBJ2-1, with D possibly being TRBD1 (5 bases). CDR3 in amino acids: CASSAGNEQFF. The CDR3 DNA reads as TGTGCCAGCAGCGCAGGGAATGAGCAGTTCTTC.